This T cell receptor beta chain is drawn from a study of cytomegalovirus exposure and HLA in healthy donors. On the study more broadly: The roughly 130 validation repertoires were reported in a later analysis to have been generated on the same platform as the approximately 700 first-cohort repertoires. Study-wide findings and caveats: The study designated 160 or so TCR beta chains cytomegalovirus-associated.

Comments on this clone: Its antigen is as yet unknown.

V was shortened by 7 bases and J by 4 bases, with 13 bases between the two germline ends. The CDR3 contains 13 residues. Per the germline V gene, CDR1 is SNHLY and CDR2 is FYNNEI. The repertoire was sequenced with immunoSEQ multiplex PCR; TCRdb's copy has only in-frame clones and lacks some. This repertoire shows around 52,000 clones, 88% found once; its top ten account for under 7%. Separate from the approximately 720-subject first cohort was the approximately 120-subject validation cohort, to which the donors belonged. The TCR was taken from a woman in her 30s in good health and CMV-seronegative. Material for sequencing was PBMCs. The chain couples TRBV2 to TRBJ1-2, with D possibly TRBD1 on 5 matching bases. The CDR3 nucleotides are TGTGCCAGCATCCTTCAGGGATTCTATGGCTACACCTTC. It yields the protein CASILQGFYGYTF.